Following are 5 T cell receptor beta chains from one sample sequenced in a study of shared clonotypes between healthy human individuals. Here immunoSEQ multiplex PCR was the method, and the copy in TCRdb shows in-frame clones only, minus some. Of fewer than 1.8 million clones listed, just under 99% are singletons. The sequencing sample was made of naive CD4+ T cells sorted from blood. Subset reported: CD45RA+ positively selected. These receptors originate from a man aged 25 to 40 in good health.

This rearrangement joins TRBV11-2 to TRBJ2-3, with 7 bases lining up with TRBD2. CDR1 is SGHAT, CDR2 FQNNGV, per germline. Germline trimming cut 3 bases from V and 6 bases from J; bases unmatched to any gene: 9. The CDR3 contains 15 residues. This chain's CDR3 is CASSFRRGRSDTQYF. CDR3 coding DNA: TGTGCCAGCAGCTTTCGACGCGGGAGAAGTGATACGCAGTATTTT. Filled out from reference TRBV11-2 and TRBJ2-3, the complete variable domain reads EAGVAQSPRYKIIEKRQSVAFWCNPISGHATLYWYQQILGQGPKLLIQFQNNGVVDDSQLPKDRFSAERLKGVDSTLKIQPAKLEDSAVYLCASSFRRGRSDTQYFGPGTRLTVL.

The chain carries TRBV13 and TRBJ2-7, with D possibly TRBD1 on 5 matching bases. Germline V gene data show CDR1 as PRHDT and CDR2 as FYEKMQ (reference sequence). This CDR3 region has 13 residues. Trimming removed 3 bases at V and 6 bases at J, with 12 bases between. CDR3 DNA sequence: TGTGCCAGCAGCTTCTATCAGGGTGGCGAGCAGTACTTC. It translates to CASSFYQGGEQYF.

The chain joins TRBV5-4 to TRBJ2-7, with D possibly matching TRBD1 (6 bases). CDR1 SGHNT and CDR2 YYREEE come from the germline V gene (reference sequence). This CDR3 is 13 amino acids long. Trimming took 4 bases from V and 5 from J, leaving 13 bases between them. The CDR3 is CASSSFYRDEQYF. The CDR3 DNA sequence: TGTGCCAGCAGCAGTTTTTACAGGGACGAGCAGTACTTC.

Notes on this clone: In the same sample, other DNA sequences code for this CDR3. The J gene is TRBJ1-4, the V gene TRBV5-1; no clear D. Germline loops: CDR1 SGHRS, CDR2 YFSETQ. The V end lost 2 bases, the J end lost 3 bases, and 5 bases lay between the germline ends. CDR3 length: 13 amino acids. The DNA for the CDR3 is TGCGCCAGCAGCTTATCCCCTAATGAAAAACTGTTTTTT. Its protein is CASSLSPNEKLFF.

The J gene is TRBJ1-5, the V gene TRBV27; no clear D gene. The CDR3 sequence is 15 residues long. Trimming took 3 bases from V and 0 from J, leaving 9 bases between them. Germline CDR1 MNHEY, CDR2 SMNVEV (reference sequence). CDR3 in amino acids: CASSFGQNSNQPQHF. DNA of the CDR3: TGTGCCAGCAGTTTTGGGCAGAATAGCAATCAGCCCCAGCATTTT.